The sequence of this TCR beta chain was determined in a study of cytomegalovirus exposure and HLA in healthy donors. Study-level points and caveats: A later analysis reportedly found fewer N-insertions in an Asian-associated ancestry cluster than the approximately 670-donor mean. The study designated some 180 TCR beta chains cytomegalovirus-associated. Beyond CMV serostatus, there was no information to go on about immune exposure.

Germline lookup yields CDR1 PRHDT and CDR2 FYEKMQ (reference sequence). The CDR3 has 11 residues. The germline V and J ends were trimmed by 3 bases and 4 bases, with 3 bases remaining between them. Comment on this clone: The antigen is not known. Other nucleotide sequences from this sample produce the same CDR3.

The PCR made use of 60 Vbeta and 13 Jbeta primers. The assay was immunoSEQ multiplex PCR, and TCRdb's table has in-frame clones only and misses some. This sample has 150,000 or so clones; about 80% occur once, and the top ten carry around 15%. The sequence was obtained from a man in his fifties in good health and CMV-seropositive. The sequencing sample was made of PBMCs. The chain uses TRBV13 and TRBJ2-5; D gene ambiguous. CDR3 amino acids: CASSFRETQYF. For the CDR3, the DNA is TGTGCCAGCAGCTTCAGAGAGACCCAGTACTTC.